This T cell receptor (beta chain) was documented in a study of T cells in Graves' hyperthyroidism and ophthalmopathy. In the study overall: Specimen type is peripheral blood, collected at initial diagnosis prior to any treatment.

The table lists this clonotype with many counts. As yet, its antigen is unknown. Findings of the study overall: Also found in blood were most expanded thyroid clonotypes above 0.001. Progression to ophthalmopathy was predicted a median of 6.5 months early.

TCR beta CDR3 regions were amplified from RNA. Carried out on the TCR CDR3, a first-round RT-PCR used the HTBI primer set. A single record per CDR3 protein comes from TCRdb applying MiXCR to the multiplex PCR reads. The sample includes fewer than 700,000 distinct CDR3 sequences, 15% to 20% seen only once; the top ten take less than 4.5%. V was pared by 5 bases and J by 4 bases, with 12 bases between. This CDR3 comprises 13 residues. Sample: blood. The TCR was taken from a woman in her twenties or thirties with Graves' hyperthyroidism. V usage is TRBV12-3 or TRBV12-4 and J usage is TRBJ2-7; D tentatively fits TRBD1 or TRBD2 (5 bases each). The CDR3 DNA sequence: TGTGCCAGCAGTCGGGGACGGGGTTACGAGCAGTACTTC. Translating it yields CASSRGRGYEQYF.